The clone carrying this TCR beta chain occurred a few times. Antigen specificity is unknown. These data belong to a study of T cells after yellow fever vaccination. CDR1 and CDR2 from the germline V gene are DFQATT and SNEGSKA (reference sequence). This CDR3 has 16 amino acids. The V gene end was trimmed by 2 bases and the J gene end by 1 base; junction bases not matched to a gene: 7. Making TCR cDNA involved 5'RACE template switching, which added UMIs and a universal primer site. TCRdb re-analysed the 5' RACE reads in MiXCR, keeping a single row per CDR3 protein. The table includes around 330,000 distinct CDR3 sequences, 3.6% detected once. Study-wide results and limits: A weaker secondary response peaked on day 5, the primary on day 15. After the booster, over 95% of CD4 and approximately 87% of CD8 primary-response clones were re-detected. The CD4 compartment and the CD8 compartment contained a small share of clonotypes in common.

The genes are TRBV20-1 and TRBJ2-1; 8 bases line up with TRBD2. The source material was PBMCs, sampled on the day of the yellow fever booster vaccination. This receptor was obtained from a man between 18 and 29 years old who received the YFV17D yellow fever vaccine. The CDR3 DNA is TGCAGTGCTAGAATTAGCGGGACACTTTCCTACAATGAGCAGTTCTTC. It translates to CSARISGTLSYNEQFF.